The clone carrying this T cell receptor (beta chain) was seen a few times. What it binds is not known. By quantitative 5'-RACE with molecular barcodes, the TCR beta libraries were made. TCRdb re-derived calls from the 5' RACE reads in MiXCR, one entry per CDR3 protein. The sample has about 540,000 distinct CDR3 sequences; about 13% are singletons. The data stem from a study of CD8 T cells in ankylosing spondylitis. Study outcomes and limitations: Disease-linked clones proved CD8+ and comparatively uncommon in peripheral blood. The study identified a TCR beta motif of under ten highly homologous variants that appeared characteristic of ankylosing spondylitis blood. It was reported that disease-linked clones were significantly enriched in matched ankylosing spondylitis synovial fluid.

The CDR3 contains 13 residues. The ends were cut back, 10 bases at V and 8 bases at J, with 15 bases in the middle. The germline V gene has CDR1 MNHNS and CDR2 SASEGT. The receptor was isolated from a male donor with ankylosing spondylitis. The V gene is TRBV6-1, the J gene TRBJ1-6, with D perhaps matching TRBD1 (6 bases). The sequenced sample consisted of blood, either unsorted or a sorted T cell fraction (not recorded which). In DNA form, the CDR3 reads TGTGCCACCAACCGACAGGAGGATTCACCCCTCCACTTT. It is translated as CATNRQEDSPLHF.